Each of the 24 T cell receptor beta chains below was sequenced from the same sample in a study of control samples from healthy donors and cancer patients. The repertoire was sequenced with immunoSEQ multiplex PCR; TCRdb's copy has only in-frame clones and lacks some. The sample includes about 120,000 clones, roughly 88% of them seen just once. Input material: blood. The receptors shown here come from a man aged 35 to 55 in good health.

The V call is TRBV5-1, the J call TRBJ2-6, with D perhaps TRBD2 (6 bases). V lost 0 bases and J 4 bases, leaving 11 bases between the germline ends. The CDR3 is 16 residues long. From germline, CDR1 is SGHRS and CDR2 YFSETQ. The chain's CDR3 is CASSLEKGGGANVLTF. CDR3 nucleotide sequence: TGCGCCAGCAGCTTGGAAAAGGGAGGCGGGGCCAACGTCCTGACTTTC.

CDR3 amino acids: CASSQEPGLSNEQFF. The CDR3 bases are TGCGCCAGCAGCCAAGAACCAGGGTTAAGCAATGAGCAGTTCTTC. V is TRBV4-1 and J is TRBJ2-1; the D gene is possibly TRBD1 (5 bases). Between the trimmed V and J ends, which lost 0 bases and 6 bases, there was a span of 12 bases. Germline V gene data show CDR1 as MGHRA and CDR2 as YSYEKL. The CDR3 consists of 15 residues.

This rearrangement joins TRBV30 to TRBJ1-1; D perhaps matches TRBD1 (5 bases). This CDR3 region has 11 residues. Germline V gene lookup returns CDR1 GTSNPN and CDR2 SVGIG (reference sequence). The V end was cut by 8 bases, the J end by 5 bases, with 12 bases between. CDR3 bases: TGTGCCGGGCAGGGTCGAACTGAAGCTTTCTTT. This codes for CAGQGRTEAFF.

V gene TRBV24-1 combines with J gene TRBJ2-3; D gene uncertain. Per germline, CDR1 KGHDR and CDR2 SFDVKD. The CDR3 is 13 amino acids. V was cut by 4 bases and J by 5 bases, with 9 bases left in between. The CDR3 reads CATSDSHRDTQYF. The CDR3 region has the DNA TGTGCCACCAGTGACTCGCATAGAGATACGCAGTATTTT.

The chain employs TRBV6-5 and TRBJ1-5, with D unresolved. The germline V gene has CDR1 MNHEY and CDR2 SVGAGI. CDR3 size: 13 residues. V was pared by 8 bases and J by 0 bases, with 8 bases between. In DNA, the CDR3 is TGTGCCAGCGAAACTATTAGCAATCAGCCCCAGCATTTT. It is translated as CASETISNQPQHF.

This chain joins TRBV28 and TRBJ2-7, with D perhaps matching TRBD1 (6 bases). The V end was cut by 5 bases, the J end by 3 bases, with 11 bases between. The CDR3 runs 13 residues. Germline CDR1 MDHEN, CDR2 SYDVKM. The CDR3 here is CASSPNRDYEQYF. CDR3 DNA: TGTGCCAGCAGTCCAAACAGGGACTACGAGCAGTACTTC.

V is TRBV6-5 and J is TRBJ1-1; D possibly corresponds to TRBD1 (5 bases). Trimming shortened V by 7 bases and J by 0 bases, and 12 bases separated the two germline ends. This CDR3 has 14 amino acids. Germline CDR1 and CDR2: MNHEY and SVGAGI. In DNA, the CDR3 is TGTGCCAGCACCGGGACCTCCATGAACACTGAAGCTTTCTTT. The encoded protein is CASTGTSMNTEAFF.

The chain joins TRBV7-9 to TRBJ1-3; D is unclear. The germline V gene encodes CDR1 SEHNR and CDR2 FQNEAQ (reference sequence). The CDR3 is 12 amino acids. Trimming cost V 0 bases and J 3 bases, with 0 bases left between them. CDR3 residues: CASSLAGNTIYF. The CDR3 DNA sequence: TGTGCCAGCAGCTTAGCTGGAAACACCATATATTTT.

This chain joins TRBV25-1 and TRBJ1-2; possibly TRBD1 for D (6 bases). The germline V and J ends were trimmed by 2 bases and 1 base, with 14 bases remaining between them. The V gene's germline CDR1 is MGHDK and CDR2 SYGVNS. The CDR3 is made up of 16 amino acids. The DNA of the CDR3 is TGTGCCAGCAGTGAAGACGCAGGGGTAATTAACTATGGCTACACCTTC. Translated: CASSEDAGVINYGYTF.

This rearrangement joins TRBV6-1 to TRBJ1-1; TRBD1 agrees at 7 bases. The CDR3 is 13 amino acids. Germline CDR1 and CDR2: MNHNS and SASEGT. Trimming removed 1 base from V and 4 bases from J; junction bases left unmatched: 0. The CDR3, as DNA: TGTGCCAGCAGTGAAGACAGGGGCACTGAAGCTTTCTTT. Protein: CASSEDRGTEAFF.

The J gene is TRBJ2-7, the V gene TRBV25-1, with 9 bases identical to TRBD1. Germline loops: CDR1 MGHDK, CDR2 SYGVNS. The ends lost 5 bases at V and 0 bases at J; junction bases unmatched: 5. The CDR3 totals 15 residues. The CDR3 DNA sequence: TGTGCCAGCAGTCGGACAGGGGTGAGCTCCTACGAGCAGTACTTC. Translation: CASSRTGVSSYEQYF.

This chain connects TRBV7-9 to TRBJ1-1, with 7 positions matching TRBD1. J was trimmed by 11 bases and V by 6 bases; bases with no gene match: 6. Germline V gene lookup returns CDR1 SEHNR and CDR2 FQNEAQ (reference sequence). The CDR3 totals 11 residues. The CDR3 DNA is TGTGCCAGCAGTCGACAGGGCACCGCTTTCTTT. Its protein product is CASSRQGTAFF.

The chain links TRBV19 to TRBJ1-6; a weak D match, TRBD1 (5 bases). There are 14 residues in the CDR3. Trimming left V 8 bases short and J 7 bases short, with 15 bases between. Germline assignment: CDR1 LNHDA and CDR2 SQIVND (reference sequence). CDR3 sequence (DNA): TGTGCCAGTGGGGTTTCTGGGGCCAATTCACCCCTCCACTTT. Amino acid sequence: CASGVSGANSPLHF.

This clone was seen only a few times. The V call is TRBV18, the J call TRBJ1-5; 10 bases agree with TRBD1. V lost 3 bases to trimming and J lost 7 bases; unmatched junction nucleotides: 0. The CDR3 extends over 13 amino acids. Germline loops: CDR1 KGHSH, CDR2 LQKENI. CDR3 bases: TGTGCCAGCTCACCGGGACAGGGGCAGCCCCAGCATTTT. This gives the protein CASSPGQGQPQHF. Full variable domain (rest looked up from reference TRBV18 and TRBJ1-5): NAGVMQNPRHLVRRRGQEARLRCSPMKGHSHVYWYRQLPEEGLKFMVYLQKENIIDESGMPKERFSAEFPKEGPSILRIQQVVRGDSAAYFCASSPGQGQPQHFGDGTRLSIL.

The gene calls are TRBV10-1 and TRBJ1-1; no reliable D call. The CDR3 loop spans 13 amino acids. Trimming left V 6 bases short and J 1 base short, with 9 bases between. Germline V gene data show CDR1 as WNHNN and CDR2 as SYGVQD (reference sequence). In DNA, the CDR3 is TGCGCCAGCAGACTTGCGAAGAACACTGAAGCTTTCTTT. This codes for CASRLAKNTEAFF.

V and J are TRBV18 and TRBJ1-1; D is undetermined. Looked up from germline, CDR1 is KGHSH and CDR2 is LQKENI. The CDR3 is made up of 14 amino acids. V gave up 3 bases and J gave up 4 bases, with 12 bases separating them. The DNA for the CDR3 is TGTGCCAGCTCACCGAGGGAACGTGTCACTGAAGCTTTCTTT. Protein sequence: CASSPRERVTEAFF.

The J gene is TRBJ1-4, the V gene TRBV14; the D gene is possibly TRBD1 (6 bases). The CDR3 spans 16 residues. Germline values: CDR1 SGHDN, CDR2 FVKESK. V lost 4 bases and J lost 3, with 15 bases in between. The CDR3 DNA reads TGTGCCAGCAGCCCCAAAGGGGGGACATCTAATGAAAAACTGTTTTTT. This encodes CASSPKGGTSNEKLFF.

The gene calls are TRBV29-1 and TRBJ2-3, with D hard to call. Germline V lookup: CDR1 SQVTM, CDR2 ANQGSEA. The CDR3 has 15 amino acids. V dropped 3 bases and J dropped 2 bases, with 15 bases sitting between them. The CDR3 sequence: CSVDGRRTFTDTQYF. In nucleotides, the CDR3 is TGCAGCGTTGATGGAAGACGCACCTTCACAGATACGCAGTATTTT.

The chain employs TRBV2 and TRBJ1-5, with D possibly TRBD1 on 6 matching bases. V dropped 6 bases and J dropped 2 bases, with 14 bases sitting between them. The CDR3 contains 15 residues. Germline V gives CDR1 SNHLY, CDR2 FYNNEI. The CDR3 DNA follows: TGTGCCAGCAGCGAACAGGGTATGGGCAATCAGCCCCAGCATTTT. It specifies CASSEQGMGNQPQHF.

As regards this clone: An end of the junction does not agree with germline; a read error may underlie this. The chain combines TRBV4-3 with TRBJ1-2; D gene unclear. Germline V gene sequence: CDR1 LGHNA, CDR2 YSLEER. This CDR3 is built from 12 residues. CDR3 DNA: TGCGCCAGCAGCCAAGATAGGACGGAGATCGGCTTC. Protein: CASSQDRTEIGF.

The genes are TRBV6-2 or TRBV6-3 and TRBJ2-6; D not resolved. The CDR3 length is 14 residues. The V gene's germline CDR1 is MNHEY and CDR2 SVGEGT. Trimming cost V 6 bases and J 0 bases, with 6 bases left between them. The DNA of the CDR3 is TGTGCCAGCAGCCCCACCTCTGGGGCCAACGTCCTGACTTTC. This encodes CASSPTSGANVLTF.

The gene calls are TRBV5-1 and TRBJ1-1; D is uncertain. Germline lookup yields CDR1 SGHRS and CDR2 YFSETQ. This CDR3 has 13 residues. The V end lost 3 bases, the J end lost 0 bases, and 6 bases lay between the germline ends. The CDR3 DNA reads as TGCGCCAGCAGCTCCTTAATGAACACTGAAGCTTTCTTT. It encodes CASSSLMNTEAFF.

The genes are TRBV5-1 and TRBJ1-1; 7 positions agree with TRBD1. This CDR3 has 15 amino acids. Trimming took 2 bases from V and 1 from J; bases not matched to a gene: 5. Germline loops: CDR1 SGHRS, CDR2 YFSETQ. CDR3 sequence: CASSFTGVGNTEAFF. In nucleotides, the CDR3 is TGCGCCAGCAGCTTTACAGGGGTCGGGAACACTGAAGCTTTCTTT.

The chain has TRBV5-6 and TRBJ1-4; D not resolved. Trimming stripped 0 bases from V and 5 bases from J, with 8 bases between. This CDR3 is 14 amino acids long. Germline V CDR1 and CDR2: SGHDT, YYEEEE. The CDR3 protein is CASSLGDLNEKLFF. In DNA form, the CDR3 reads TGTGCCAGCAGCTTGGGTGACCTGAATGAAAAACTGTTTTTT.